The rows below give T cell receptor beta chains drawn from one sample of a study of shared clonotypes between healthy human individuals. Some clones are missing from TCRdb's copy, which holds only in-frame ones; the method was immunoSEQ multiplex PCR. The sample carries 650,000 to 750,000 clones, less than 80% recorded once. Sequencing input: memory CD4+ T cells sorted from blood. Every receptor here comes from a woman aged 25-40 years in good health. Both conserved end residues are part of each CDR3. Each record gives: J gene, clone size, V gene, D gene, CDR3 protein, CDR3 DNA. D genes are given only for firm matches. Size is stated for part of the rows, as once, few or many counts, or as a class when the clone is expanded.

TRBJ1-4,.,TRBV28,TRBD1,CASTEGGWEKLFF,TGTGCCAGCACTGAAGGGGGCTGGGAAAAACTGTTTTTT
TRBJ2-2,.,TRBV11-3,.,CASSIQGGSGELFF,TGTGCCAGCAGCATACAGGGAGGGTCCGGGGAGCTGTTTTTT
TRBJ2-7,.,TRBV7-8,TRBD2,CASSLVAPSGTERYEQYF,TGTGCCAGCAGCTTAGTAGCGCCTAGCGGGACTGAACGCTACGAGCAGTACTTC
TRBJ1-4,.,TRBV27,.,CASSLSNWNEKLFF,TGTGCCAGCAGTTTATCAAACTGGAATGAAAAACTGTTTTTT
TRBJ1-3,few,TRBV5-1,.,CASSLDSTNTIYF,TGCGCCAGCAGCTTGGACAGTACAAACACCATATATTTT
TRBJ2-7,.,TRBV2,TRBD2,CASSGTSGRMYEQYF,TGTGCCAGCAGTGGGACTAGCGGGAGGATGTACGAGCAGTACTTC
TRBJ2-7,once,TRBV28,TRBD1,CASRLATGKTDSYEQYF,TGTGCCAGCAGGTTGGCGACAGGGAAGACGGACTCCTACGAGCAGTACTTC
TRBJ2-1,.,TRBV27,.,CASSLLIQRANSYNEQFF,TGTGCCAGCAGTTTATTAATCCAGCGGGCTAACTCCTACAATGAGCAGTTCTTC
TRBJ1-5,.,TRBV6-1,.,CASSDLNQPQHF,TGTGCCAGCAGCGACCTGAATCAGCCCCAGCATTTT
TRBJ1-4,.,TRBV5-1,.,CASSSTAGPKGEKLFF,TGCGCCAGCAGCTCCACCGCCGGGCCAAAGGGTGAAAAACTGTTTTTT
TRBJ2-1,few,TRBV9,.,CASSAMTSLPLNEQFF,TGTGCCAGCAGCGCCATGACTAGTCTTCCACTCAATGAGCAGTTCTTC
TRBJ2-7,.,TRBV6-1,.,CASGDRLRYF,TGTGCCAGCGGGGACCGATTACGGTATTTC
TRBJ2-5,many,TRBV27,.,CASSLSGQETQYF,TGTGCCAGCAGTTTATCGGGCCAAGAGACCCAGTACTTC
TRBJ2-2,few,TRBV29-1,.,CSVVVGDGTGELFF,TGCAGCGTCGTGGTGGGGGATGGCACCGGGGAGCTGTTTTTT
TRBJ2-7,once,TRBV5-6,TRBD1,CASSLGTGERREQYF,TGTGCCAGCAGCCTAGGGACAGGGGAGAGGCGCGAGCAGTACTTC
TRBJ2-3,once,TRBV29-1,TRBD2,CSVTGGGTDTQYF,TGCAGCGTTACGGGAGGTGGCACAGATACGCAGTATTTT
TRBJ2-2,few,TRBV7-2,TRBD2,CASSLSRGSNTGELFF,TGTGCCAGCAGCCTTTCTCGCGGGAGTAACACCGGGGAGCTGTTTTTT
TRBJ2-3,once,TRBV6-1,.,CASSEGGRFYTQYF,TGTGCCAGCAGTGAAGGTGGGCGTTTTTATACGCAGTATTTT
TRBJ2-7,.,TRBV6-1,TRBD1,CASSNPGQSYEQYF,TGTGCCAGCAGTAACCCGGGACAGTCCTACGAGCAGTACTTC
TRBJ1-2,.,TRBV6-1,.,CASSEIGWYGYTF,TGTGCCAGCAGTGAAATTGGGTGGTATGGCTACACCTTC
TRBJ2-5,.,TRBV6-5,.,CASRRTVQETQYF,TGTGCCAGCAGGAGGACAGTTCAAGAGACCCAGTACTTC
TRBJ1-1,few,TRBV2,.,CASGSQGLEAFF,TGTGCCAGCGGTAGTCAGGGACTTGAAGCTTTCTTT
TRBJ2-7,once,TRBV2,TRBD1,CASSDDRGAHEQYF,TGTGCCAGCAGTGACGACAGGGGGGCCCACGAGCAGTACTTC
TRBJ2-7,.,TRBV15,.,CATSRGPYEQYF,TGTGCCACCAGCAGAGGCCCATACGAGCAGTACTTC
TRBJ2-7,.,TRBV5-1,.,CASSLAGGLAAPYEQYF,TGCGCCAGCAGCTTGGCAGGTGGTCTTGCGGCGCCCTACGAGCAGTACTTC
TRBJ2-7,.,TRBV7-8,TRBD1,CASSLAYRDRRTYEQYF,TGTGCCAGCAGCTTAGCTTACCGGGACAGGAGGACCTACGAGCAGTACTTC
TRBJ2-1,once,TRBV27,TRBD2,CASSLTSGSEEQFF,TGTGCCAGCAGTTTGACTAGCGGGAGTGAAGAGCAGTTCTTC
TRBJ1-5,.,TRBV28,.,CASSGAGNTRQPQHF,TGTGCCAGCAGTGGGGCAGGGAACACCAGACAGCCCCAGCATTTT
TRBJ1-5,.,TRBV11-2,.,CASSPGGGGYQPQHF,TGTGCCAGCAGCCCCGGGGGCGGAGGGTACCAGCCCCAGCATTTT
TRBJ1-2,.,TRBV10-3,TRBD1,CAISSYGQDGYTF,TGTGCCATCAGTTCCTACGGACAGGATGGCTACACCTTC
TRBJ2-3,.,TRBV2,.,CASRRWDLGTDTQYF,TGTGCCAGCAGAAGGTGGGACCTCGGGACAGATACGCAGTATTTT
TRBJ2-7,.,TRBV28,.,CASMDLSRSEQYF,TGTGCCAGCATGGATCTGAGTAGAAGCGAGCAGTACTTC
TRBJ2-1,.,TRBV7-8,.,CASTLFRDISRDNEQFF,TGTGCCAGCACCCTATTCCGGGACATAAGCCGGGACAATGAGCAGTTCTTC
TRBJ1-5,.,TRBV28,.,CASAYSNQPQHF,TGTGCCAGCGCATATAGCAATCAGCCCCAGCATTTT
TRBJ1-4,.,TRBV5-4,.,CASSLGGAGTDEKLFF,TGTGCCAGCAGCTTGGGAGGAGCGGGTACGGATGAAAAACTGTTTTTT
TRBJ2-5,.,TRBV4-1,TRBD1,CASSQDLSGGETQYF,TGCGCCAGCAGCCAAGATTTGTCAGGGGGAGAGACCCAGTACTTC
TRBJ1-2,.,TRBV5-1,.,CASSGGANGYTF,TGCGCCAGCAGCGGGGGTGCTAACGGCTACACCTTC
TRBJ1-6,.,TRBV16,TRBD1,CASNRDRVNSPLHF,TGTGCCAGCAATCGGGACAGGGTTAATTCACCCCTCCACTTT
TRBJ2-3,.,TRBV5-4,.,CASSFGGVGTDTQYF,TGTGCCAGCAGCTTTGGGGGTGTTGGCACAGATACGCAGTATTTT
TRBJ2-7,few,TRBV11-1,.,CASSLGPHKEQYF,TGTGCCAGCAGCTTAGGACCCCACAAAGAGCAGTACTTC
TRBJ2-1,.,TRBV11-3,TRBD2,CASSHSYGRAYNEQFF,TGTGCCAGCAGCCATTCGTACGGGAGGGCCTACAATGAGCAGTTCTTC
TRBJ2-2,.,TRBV29-1,.,CSVEDFLAGELFF,TGCAGCGTTGAAGATTTTCTTGCCGGGGAGCTGTTTTTT
TRBJ2-1,.,TRBV5-1,.,CASSLEHNEQFF,TGCGCCAGCAGCTTGGAGCACAATGAGCAGTTCTTC
TRBJ1-1,.,TRBV5-5,TRBD1,CASSSFGTGYPVAFF,TGTGCCAGCAGCTCCTTCGGGACAGGGTACCCTGTTGCTTTCTTT
TRBJ2-1,.,TRBV7-6,TRBD2,CASSLGTSGRGFSGSYNEQFF,TGTGCCAGCAGCTTAGGGACTAGCGGGAGGGGTTTTTCAGGGTCCTACAATGAGCAGTTCTTC
TRBJ1-3,.,TRBV5-1,TRBD1,CASSAGQGIGNTIYF,TGCGCCAGCAGTGCCGGACAGGGTATAGGAAACACCATATATTTT
TRBJ2-1,.,TRBV5-1,.,CASSLAGSYNEQFF,TGCGCCAGCAGCTTAGCGGGCAGCTACAATGAGCAGTTCTTC
TRBJ2-1,.,TRBV25-1,.,CASSEPPADNEQFF,TGTGCCAGCAGTGAACCCCCTGCGGACAATGAGCAGTTCTTC
TRBJ1-5,.,TRBV19,.,CASNLPEGRSEGPQHF,TGTGCCAGTAACCTACCCGAGGGACGGTCGGAGGGGCCCCAGCATTTT
TRBJ2-7,.,TRBV14,.,CASSLSPDWKTYEQYF,TGTGCCAGCAGCCTATCTCCGGACTGGAAAACCTACGAGCAGTACTTC
TRBJ1-1,.,TRBV29-1,.,CGSSEGTTEAFF,TGCGGATCTTCGGAGGGGACCACTGAAGCTTTCTTT
TRBJ2-7,.,TRBV6-5,.,CASSYPGTASYEQYF,TGTGCCAGCAGTTACCCCGGGACGGCGTCCTACGAGCAGTACTTC
TRBJ1-4,.,TRBV19,.,CASSDNQGWEKLFF,TGTGCCAGTAGTGATAACCAGGGGTGGGAAAAACTGTTTTTT
TRBJ1-3,.,TRBV2,.,CASSKPGAGNTIYF,TGTGCCAGCAGTAAGCCAGGGGCTGGAAACACCATATATTTT
TRBJ2-2,.,TRBV5-1,TRBD2,CASSFGLAESTTGELFF,TGCGCCAGCAGCTTCGGACTAGCGGAATCGACCACCGGGGAGCTGTTTTTT
TRBJ2-1,.,TRBV5-1,.,CASSPGNYNEQFF,TGCGCCAGCAGCCCCGGGAATTACAATGAGCAGTTCTTC
TRBJ1-4,many,TRBV13,.,CASSLKRLATNEKLFF,TGTGCCAGCAGCTTGAAGAGATTAGCAACTAATGAAAAACTGTTTTTT
TRBJ1-5,.,TRBV4-1,.,CASSEQGHQPQHF,TGCGCCAGCAGCGAACAGGGTCATCAGCCCCAGCATTTT
TRBJ2-1,.,TRBV6-5,.,CASSYGQSSYNEQFF,TGTGCCAGCAGTTACGGGCAGAGCTCCTACAATGAGCAGTTCTTC
TRBJ2-3,.,TRBV25-1,TRBD2,CASSGGLAGGPDTQYF,TGTGCCAGCAGTGGGGGACTAGCGGGAGGGCCAGATACGCAGTATTTT